Sequencing of this T cell receptor (beta chain) was carried out in a study of blood T cell repertoires in COVID-19. The wider study: PBMCs, B-cell-depleted T cells, or T cells provided the cDNA or gDNA that made up the material.

Germline trimming cut 2 bases from V and 5 bases from J; bases unmatched to any gene: 4. The CDR3 has 15 residues. The V gene's germline CDR1 is SGHAT and CDR2 FQNNGV. TCRdb's table, derived via immunoSEQ multiplex PCR, lists solely in-frame clones and lacks some. The sample holds 80,000 to 100,000 clones, more than 70% seen once. The sequenced sample consisted of peripheral blood. This receptor was obtained from a woman of 80 years or more in a cohort sampled during active or convalescent COVID-19. The rearrangement uses TRBV11-2 and TRBJ2-2, with 8 bases matching TRBD2. CDR3 in DNA: TGTGCCAGCAGCTTAAGCGGGAGTGGGACCGGGGAGCTGTTTTTT. Translation gives CASSLSGSGTGELFF.